This T cell receptor (beta chain) was recorded in a study of T-cell reconstitution after alpha-beta-depleted transplantation in children. This clonotype was detected ten times or more. This CDR3 region has 21 residues. The authors prepared the TCRbeta library with unique molecular identifiers. TCRdb itself ran the PCR reads through MiXCR, one entry per CDR3 protein. The top ten clones hold approximately 7.6% of a sample with 100,000 to 120,000 distinct CDR3 sequences, approximately 10% of them seen once. The rearrangement joins TRBV21-1 to TRBJ1-3. TRBV21-1 constitutes a pseudogene. Sequencing was performed on PBMCs from the stem cell graft donor, taken from the stem cell graft. The TCR sequence derives from a human donor who donated a stem cell graft to a child with acute lymphoblastic leukemia. As DNA, the CDR3 is TGTGCCAGCAGCAAAGCATGTGTTTCGAGATTCCCCACCTTCTCTGGAAACACCATATATTTT. Translated, it gives CASSKACVSRFPTFSGNTIYF.